This T cell receptor (beta chain) emerged from a study of chemoradiotherapy in HPV16-positive cancers. Looking at the study overall: A couple of HPV16-positive patients' cells yielded candidate HPV-specific clones and common motifs.

Sequencing used immunoSEQ multiplex PCR; TCRdb keeps in-frame clones, though not all of them. There are some 30,000 clones in the sample; about 80% occur only once, and 5% to 7% lies in the top ten. Regarding the study as a whole: Better recurrence-free survival went with HPV-responsive T-cell expansion in HPV16-positive patients. The functional HPV-specific definition rests on just a couple of HPV16-positive patients. Candidate HPV-specific clones and E7-related TCR motifs grew in tumor during treatment.

The CDR3 is made up of 16 amino acids. Per the germline V gene, CDR1 is SGHDT and CDR2 is YYEEEE. The J segment lost 6 bases and the V segment lost 6 bases, leaving 15 bases of the junction unmatched. Concerning this clone itself: Its specificity is unknown.

This clonotype was sampled from a human donor with HPV-associated anogenital cancer. The material sequenced was blood, taken from a patient who underwent chemoradiotherapy. The J gene is TRBJ2-4, the V gene TRBV5-6, with TRBD1 matching over 7 bases. This CDR3 reads CASNPWTGGVRNIQYF. CDR3 nucleotide sequence: TGTGCCAGCAACCCCTGGACAGGAGGTGTCAGAAACATTCAGTACTTC.